This T cell receptor beta chain was identified during a study of cytomegalovirus exposure and HLA in healthy donors. Broader study findings: Researchers counted around 160 TCR beta chains as cytomegalovirus-associated.

To note about this clone: Its antigen is unidentified.

PCR primers comprised 60 Vbeta and 13 Jbeta primers. Profiling relied on immunoSEQ multiplex PCR, and the TCRdb table lists in-frame clones only, not all of them. The repertoire consists of some 110,000 clones, with around 79% occurring once and the leading ten covering about 5.3%. Sequencing was performed on PBMCs. The sequence was obtained from a man aged 55-75 years in good health and CMV-seropositive.

CDR3 DNA sequence: TGTGCCAGCAGTCCCGGAGGCCAATATAATTCACCCCTCCACTTT. Encoded protein: CASSPGGQYNSPLHF. V gene TRBV28 combines with J gene TRBJ1-6; no definite D call. The CDR3 sequence is 15 residues long. Trimming removed 5 bases at V and 4 bases at J, with 12 bases between. Germline lookup yields CDR1 MDHEN and CDR2 SYDVKM.